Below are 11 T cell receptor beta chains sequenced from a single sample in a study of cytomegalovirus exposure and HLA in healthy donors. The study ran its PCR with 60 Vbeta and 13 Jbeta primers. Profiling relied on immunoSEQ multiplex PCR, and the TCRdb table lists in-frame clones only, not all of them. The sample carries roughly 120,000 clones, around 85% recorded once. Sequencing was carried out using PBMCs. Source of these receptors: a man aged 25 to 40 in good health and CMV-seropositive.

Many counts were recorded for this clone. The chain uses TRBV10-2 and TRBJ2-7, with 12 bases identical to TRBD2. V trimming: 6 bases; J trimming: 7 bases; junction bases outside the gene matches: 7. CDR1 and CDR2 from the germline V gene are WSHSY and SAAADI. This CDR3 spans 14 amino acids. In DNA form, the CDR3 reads TGCGCCAGCAGCCCGACTAGCGGGGGTGAAGAGCAGTACTTC. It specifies CASSPTSGGEEQYF.

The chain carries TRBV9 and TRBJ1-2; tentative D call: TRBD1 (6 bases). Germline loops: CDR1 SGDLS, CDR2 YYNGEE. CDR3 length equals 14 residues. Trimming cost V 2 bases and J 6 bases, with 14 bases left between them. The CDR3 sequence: CASSVSGDSNGYTF. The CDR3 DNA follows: TGTGCCAGCAGCGTCTCAGGGGATTCGAATGGCTACACCTTC.

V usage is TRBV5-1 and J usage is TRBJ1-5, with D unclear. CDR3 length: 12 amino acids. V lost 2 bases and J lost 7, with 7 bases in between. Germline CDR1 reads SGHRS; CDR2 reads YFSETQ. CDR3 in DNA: TGCGCCAGCAGCTTCACAGCCCAGCCCCAGCATTTT. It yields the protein CASSFTAQPQHF.

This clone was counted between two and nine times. The CDR3 coding sequence is TGTGCCACCGCGAGATCGAACACTGAAGCTTTCTTT. It specifies CATARSNTEAFF. V and J are TRBV10-3 and TRBJ1-1; D is ambiguous. The V end was cut by 10 bases, the J end by 1 base, with 10 bases between. Germline V lookup: CDR1 ENHRY, CDR2 SYGVKD. The CDR3 is made up of 12 amino acids.

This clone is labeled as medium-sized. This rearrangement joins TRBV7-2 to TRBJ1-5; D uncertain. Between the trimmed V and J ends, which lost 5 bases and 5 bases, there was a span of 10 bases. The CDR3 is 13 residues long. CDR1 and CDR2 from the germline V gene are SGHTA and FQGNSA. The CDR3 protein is CASSGRRDQPQHF. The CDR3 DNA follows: TGTGCCAGCAGCGGGAGACGAGATCAGCCCCAGCATTTT. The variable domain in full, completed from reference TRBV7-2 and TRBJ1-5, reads GAGVSQSPSNKVTEKGKDVELRCDPISGHTALYWYRQSLGQGLEFLIYFQGNSAPDKSGLPSDRFSAERTGGSVSTLTIQRTQQEDSAVYLCASSGRRDQPQHFGDGTRLSIL.

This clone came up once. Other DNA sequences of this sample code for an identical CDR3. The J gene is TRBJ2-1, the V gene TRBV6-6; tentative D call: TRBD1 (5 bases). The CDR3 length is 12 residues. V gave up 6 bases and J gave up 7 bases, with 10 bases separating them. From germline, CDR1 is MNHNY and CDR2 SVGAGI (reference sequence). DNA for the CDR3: TGTGCCAGCAGCCCAGGGCGGAATGAGCAGTTCTTC. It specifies CASSPGRNEQFF.

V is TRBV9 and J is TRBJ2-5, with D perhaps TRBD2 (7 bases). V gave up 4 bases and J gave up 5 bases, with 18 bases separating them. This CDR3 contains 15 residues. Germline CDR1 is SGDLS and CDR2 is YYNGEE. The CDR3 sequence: CASSTQGGALETQYF. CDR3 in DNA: TGTGCCAGCAGCACACAGGGAGGGGCCTTGGAGACCCAGTACTTC.

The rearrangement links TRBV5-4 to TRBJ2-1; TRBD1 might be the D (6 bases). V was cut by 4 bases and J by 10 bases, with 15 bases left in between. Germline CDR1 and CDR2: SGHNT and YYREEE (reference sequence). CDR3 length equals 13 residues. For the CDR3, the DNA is TGTGCCAGCAGCCGAACCCAAGGGGGAGAGCAGTTCTTC. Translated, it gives CASSRTQGGEQFF.

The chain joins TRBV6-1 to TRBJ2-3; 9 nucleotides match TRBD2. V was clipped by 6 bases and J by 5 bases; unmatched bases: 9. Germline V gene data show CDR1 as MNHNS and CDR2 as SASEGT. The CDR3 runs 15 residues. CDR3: CASRPPGREGDTQYF. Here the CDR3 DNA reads TGTGCCAGCAGACCACCCGGGCGGGAGGGAGATACGCAGTATTTT.

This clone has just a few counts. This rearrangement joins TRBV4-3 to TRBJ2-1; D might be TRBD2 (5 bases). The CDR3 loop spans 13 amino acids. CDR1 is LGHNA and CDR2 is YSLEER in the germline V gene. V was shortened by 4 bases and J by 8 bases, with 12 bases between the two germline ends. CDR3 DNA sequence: TGCGCCAGCAGCCTAGCGTACCGGGATGAGCAGTTCTTC. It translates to CASSLAYRDEQFF.

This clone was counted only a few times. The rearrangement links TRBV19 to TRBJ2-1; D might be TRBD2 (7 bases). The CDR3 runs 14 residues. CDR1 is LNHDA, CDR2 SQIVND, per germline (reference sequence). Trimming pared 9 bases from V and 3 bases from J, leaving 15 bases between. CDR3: CASSRGGGYNEQFF. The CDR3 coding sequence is TGTGCCAGCTCCCGGGGAGGGGGCTACAATGAGCAGTTCTTC. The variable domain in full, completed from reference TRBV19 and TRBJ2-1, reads DGGITQSPKYLFRKEGQNVTLSCEQNLNHDAMYWYRQDPGQGLRLIYYSQIVNDFQKGDIAEGYSVSREKKESFPLTVTSAQKNPTAFYLCASSRGGGYNEQFFGPGTRLTVL.